The sample holds a few counts of the clone carrying this T cell receptor beta chain. The data derive from a study of T cells in localized non-small cell lung cancer. Clones were sequenced by immunoSEQ multiplex PCR, and TCRdb holds only the in-frame ones, with some missing. The table has 21,000 or so clones, roughly 86% seen once. With 7 bases clipped from V and 6 bases from J, the junction kept 14 bases outside the gene matches. The CDR3 has 15 residues. Germline loops: CDR1 MNHEY, CDR2 SVGAGI. This clonotype was obtained from a male donor aged 60 or older with stage II lung adenocarcinoma. The genes are TRBV6-5 and TRBJ1-1; the match to TRBD1 covers 7 bases. This material consisted of peripheral blood mononuclear cells, taken before any cancer treatment. The CDR3 bases are TGTGCCAGCACGCTAGCAAGGACAGGTGTAGCTGAAGCTTTCTTT. Translating gives CASTLARTGVAEAFF.